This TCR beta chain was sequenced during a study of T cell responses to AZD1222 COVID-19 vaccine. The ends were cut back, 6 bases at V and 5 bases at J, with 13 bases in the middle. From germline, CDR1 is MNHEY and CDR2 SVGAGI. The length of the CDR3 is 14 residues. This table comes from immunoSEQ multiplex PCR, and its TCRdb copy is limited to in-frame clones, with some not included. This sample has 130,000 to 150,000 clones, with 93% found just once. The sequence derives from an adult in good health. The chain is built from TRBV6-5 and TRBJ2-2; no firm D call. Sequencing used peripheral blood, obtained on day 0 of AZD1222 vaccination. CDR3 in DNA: TGTGCCAGCAGAGGGCAGGCAGAGACCGGGGAGCTGTTTTTT. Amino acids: CASRGQAETGELFF.